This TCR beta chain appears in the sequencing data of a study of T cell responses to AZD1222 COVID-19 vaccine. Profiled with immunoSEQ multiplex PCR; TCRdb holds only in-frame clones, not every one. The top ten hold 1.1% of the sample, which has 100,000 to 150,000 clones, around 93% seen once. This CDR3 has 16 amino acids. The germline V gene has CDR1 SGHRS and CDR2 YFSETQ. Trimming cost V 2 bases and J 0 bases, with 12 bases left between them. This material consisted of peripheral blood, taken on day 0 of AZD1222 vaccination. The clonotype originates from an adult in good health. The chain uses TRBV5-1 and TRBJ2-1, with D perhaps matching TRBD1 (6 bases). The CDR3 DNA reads TGCGCCAGCAGCTTCCGACAGGATCGCTCCTACAATGAGCAGTTCTTC. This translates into CASSFRQDRSYNEQFF.